This T cell receptor beta chain was identified in a study of shared clonotypes between healthy human individuals. The study, taken as a whole, reports: Despite large depth, rarefaction showed incomplete sorted-subset sequencing.

The germline CDR1 and CDR2 sequences are SGHVS and FQNEAQ. The length of the CDR3 is 15 residues. The V end lost 5 bases, the J end lost 8 bases, and 18 bases lay between the germline ends. This clone was found once. Its cognate antigen is unknown. There were no recent acute infections or vaccinations among the donors, who were healthy HIV-negative adults. Negatively enriched CD4+ T cells were divided by CD45RA into naive and memory. Several immunoSEQ plates received, in even portions, the genomic DNA of each subset. The table came from immunoSEQ multiplex PCR; TCRdb's copy has only in-frame clones and leaves some out. The repertoire holds more than 2 million clones, with around 95% as singletons.

The sequenced sample was naive CD4+ T cells sorted from blood. Subset given: CD45RA+ positively selected. The origin of this receptor is a man aged 18-30 years in good health. The rearrangement links TRBV7-8 to TRBJ1-4; D not certain. The CDR3 sequence: CASSPLGPGREKLFF. CDR3 nucleotides: TGTGCCAGCAGCCCCTTGGGCCCGGGGAGAGAAAAACTGTTTTTT.